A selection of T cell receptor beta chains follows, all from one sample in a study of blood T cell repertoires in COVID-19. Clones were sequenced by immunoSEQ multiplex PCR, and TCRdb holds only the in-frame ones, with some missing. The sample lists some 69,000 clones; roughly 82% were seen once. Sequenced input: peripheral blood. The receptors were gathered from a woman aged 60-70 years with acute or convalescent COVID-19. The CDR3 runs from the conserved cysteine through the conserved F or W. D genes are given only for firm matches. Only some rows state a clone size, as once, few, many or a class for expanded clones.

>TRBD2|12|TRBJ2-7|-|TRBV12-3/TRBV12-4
CASGLGGFEQYF
TGTGCCAGCGGCTTGGGAGGGTTCGAGCAGTACTTC
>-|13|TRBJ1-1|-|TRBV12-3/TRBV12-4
CASSFDRNTEAFF
TGTGCCAGCAGTTTTGACAGGAACACTGAAGCTTTCTTT
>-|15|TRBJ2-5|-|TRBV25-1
CASSDRGLYQETQYF
TGTGCCAGCAGTGACCGAGGGCTGTACCAAGAGACCCAGTACTTC
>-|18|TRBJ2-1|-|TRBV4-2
CASSQDPSRQFLYNEQFF
TGTGCCAGCAGCCAAGATCCCTCCCGACAGTTTCTTTACAATGAGCAGTTCTTC
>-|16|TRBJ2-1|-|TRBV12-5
CASGLVVGSLYNEQFF
TGTGCTAGTGGTTTGGTAGTCGGGAGCCTCTACAATGAGCAGTTCTTC
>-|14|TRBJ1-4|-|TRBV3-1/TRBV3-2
CASRYRDGDEKLFF
TGTGCCAGCAGATACAGGGATGGGGATGAAAAACTGTTTTTT
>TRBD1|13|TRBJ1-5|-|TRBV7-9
CASSWDSNQPQHF
TGTGCCAGCAGCTGGGACAGTAATCAGCCCCAGCATTTT
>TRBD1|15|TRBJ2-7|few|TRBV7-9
CASSSGRGQGLEQYF
TGTGCCAGCAGCTCGGGGAGGGGACAGGGATTGGAGCAGTACTTC
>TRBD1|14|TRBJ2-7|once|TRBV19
CASSRQGRSYEQYF
TGTGCCAGTAGTAGACAGGGCCGAAGCTACGAGCAGTACTTC
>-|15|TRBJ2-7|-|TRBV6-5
CASSYLGQGSYEQYF
TGTGCCAGCAGTTACCTGGGGCAGGGGTCCTACGAGCAGTACTTC
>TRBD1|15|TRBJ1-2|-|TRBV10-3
CAIRGDSDTNYGYTF
TGTGCCATAAGGGGGGACAGTGATACTAACTATGGCTACACCTTC
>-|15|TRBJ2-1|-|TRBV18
CASSPPTNEGNEQFF
TGTGCCAGCTCACCACCTACGAACGAGGGAAATGAGCAGTTCTTC
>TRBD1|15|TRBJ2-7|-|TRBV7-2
CASSFPTGGVYEQYF
TGTGCCAGCAGCTTCCCGACAGGGGGAGTCTACGAGCAGTACTTC
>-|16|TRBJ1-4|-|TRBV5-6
CASTSNSGRANEKLFF
TGTGCCAGCACCTCAAATTCCGGGCGGGCTAATGAAAAACTGTTTTTT
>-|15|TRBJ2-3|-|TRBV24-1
CATSDLTGFKDTQYF
TGTGCCACCAGTGATCTCACAGGGTTTAAAGATACGCAGTATTTT
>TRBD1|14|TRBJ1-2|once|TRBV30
CALPSGTGTSGYTF
TGTGCCTTGCCCTCCGGGACAGGGACAAGTGGCTACACCTTC
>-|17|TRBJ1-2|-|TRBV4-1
CASSQAAGGGGYYGYTF
TGCGCCAGCAGCCAAGCGGCCGGGGGGGGAGGCTACTATGGCTACACCTTC
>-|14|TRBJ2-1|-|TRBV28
CASSLSDSRNEQFF
TGTGCCAGCAGTTTATCGGACAGCCGGAATGAGCAGTTCTTC
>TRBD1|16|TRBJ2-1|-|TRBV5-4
CASSLAKSGGSNEQFF
TGTGCCAGCAGCTTGGCTAAGTCAGGGGGCTCCAATGAGCAGTTCTTC
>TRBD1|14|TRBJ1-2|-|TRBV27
CASSPRQGIYGYTF
TGTGCCAGCAGTCCCAGACAGGGAATCTATGGCTACACCTTC
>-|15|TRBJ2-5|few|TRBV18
CASSPRLGGWETQYF
TGTGCCAGCTCACCACGTCTAGGAGGATGGGAGACCCAGTACTTC
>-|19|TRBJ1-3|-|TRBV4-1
CASSHPGWISLDSGNTIYF
TGCGCCAGCAGCCACCCAGGGTGGATCTCCTTGGACTCTGGAAACACCATATATTTT
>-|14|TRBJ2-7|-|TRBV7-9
CASSLAAGGYEQYF
TGTGCCAGCAGCTTAGCTGCAGGAGGATACGAGCAGTACTTC
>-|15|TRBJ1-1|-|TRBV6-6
CASSYSWGAGSEAFF
TGTGCCAGCAGTTACTCTTGGGGCGCGGGGAGTGAAGCTTTCTTT
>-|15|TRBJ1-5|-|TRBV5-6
CASSFRPYSNQPQHF
TGTGCCAGCAGCTTCAGGCCTTATAGCAATCAGCCCCAGCATTTT
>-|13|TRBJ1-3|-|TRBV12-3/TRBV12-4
CASSLGRGNTIYF
TGTGCCAGCAGTTTAGGCAGGGGAAACACCATATATTTT
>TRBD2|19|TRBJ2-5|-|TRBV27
CASSFDRGLAGGPGETQYF
TGTGCCAGCAGTTTTGACAGGGGACTAGCGGGAGGTCCGGGGGAGACCCAGTACTTC
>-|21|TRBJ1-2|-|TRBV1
CTSSQDGQGSALGLANYGYTF
TGCACCAGCAGCCAAGATGGGCAGGGCAGCGCATTGGGCTTAGCTAACTATGGCTACACCTTC